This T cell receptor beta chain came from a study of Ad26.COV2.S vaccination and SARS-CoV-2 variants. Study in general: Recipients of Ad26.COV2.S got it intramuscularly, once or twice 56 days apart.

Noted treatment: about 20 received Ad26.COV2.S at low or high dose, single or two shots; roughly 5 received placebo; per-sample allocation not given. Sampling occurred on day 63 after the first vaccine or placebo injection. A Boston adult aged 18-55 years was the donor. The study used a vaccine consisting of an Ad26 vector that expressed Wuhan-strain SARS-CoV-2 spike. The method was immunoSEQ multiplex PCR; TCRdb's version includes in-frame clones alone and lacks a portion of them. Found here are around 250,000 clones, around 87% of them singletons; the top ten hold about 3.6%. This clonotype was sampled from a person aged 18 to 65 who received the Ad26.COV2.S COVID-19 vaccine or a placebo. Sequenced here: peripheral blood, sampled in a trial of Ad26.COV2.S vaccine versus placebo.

The CDR3: CASSFGTGTGGPGELFF. Written as DNA, the CDR3 is TGTGCCAGCAGTTTTGGGACCGGGACAGGGGGCCCCGGGGAGCTGTTTTTT. This rearrangement joins TRBV27 to TRBJ2-2; 12 nucleotides agree with TRBD1. Germline CDR1 MNHEY, CDR2 SMNVEV (reference sequence). This CDR3 contains 17 residues. The V segment lost 3 bases and the J segment 6 bases; nucleotides outside the gene matches: 8.